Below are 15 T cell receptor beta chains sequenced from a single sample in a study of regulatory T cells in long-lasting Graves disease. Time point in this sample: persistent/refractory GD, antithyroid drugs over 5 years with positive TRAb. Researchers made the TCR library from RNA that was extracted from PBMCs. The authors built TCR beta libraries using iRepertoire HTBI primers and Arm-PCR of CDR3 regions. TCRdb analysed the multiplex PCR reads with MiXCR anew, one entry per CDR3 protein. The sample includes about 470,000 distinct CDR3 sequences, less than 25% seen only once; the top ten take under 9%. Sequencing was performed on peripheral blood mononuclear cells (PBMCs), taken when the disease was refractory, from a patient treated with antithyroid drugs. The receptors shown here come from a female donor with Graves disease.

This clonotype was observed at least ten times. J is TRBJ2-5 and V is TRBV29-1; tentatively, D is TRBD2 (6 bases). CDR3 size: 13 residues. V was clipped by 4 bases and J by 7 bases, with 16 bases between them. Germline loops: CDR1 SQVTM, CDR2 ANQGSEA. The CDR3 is CSVALGGTGTQYF. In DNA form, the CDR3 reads TGCAGCGTTGCTCTGGGAGGTACGGGGACCCAGTACTTC.

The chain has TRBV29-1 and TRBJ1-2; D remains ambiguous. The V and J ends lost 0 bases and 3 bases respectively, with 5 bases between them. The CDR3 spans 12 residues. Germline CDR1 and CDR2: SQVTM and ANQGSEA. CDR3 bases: TGCAGCGTTGAAGAACTTTACTATGGCTACACCTTC. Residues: CSVEELYYGYTF.

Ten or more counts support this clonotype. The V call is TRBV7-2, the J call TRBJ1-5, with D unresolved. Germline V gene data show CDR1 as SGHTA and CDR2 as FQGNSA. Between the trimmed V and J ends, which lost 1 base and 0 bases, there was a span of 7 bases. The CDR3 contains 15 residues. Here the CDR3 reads CASSLVGYSNQPQHF. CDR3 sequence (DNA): TGTGCCAGCAGCTTAGTGGGGTATAGCAATCAGCCCCAGCATTTT. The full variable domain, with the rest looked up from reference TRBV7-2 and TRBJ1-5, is GAGVSQSPSNKVTEKGKDVELRCDPISGHTALYWYRQSLGQGLEFLIYFQGNSAPDKSGLPSDRFSAERTGGSVSTLTIQRTQQEDSAVYLCASSLVGYSNQPQHFGDGTRLSIL.

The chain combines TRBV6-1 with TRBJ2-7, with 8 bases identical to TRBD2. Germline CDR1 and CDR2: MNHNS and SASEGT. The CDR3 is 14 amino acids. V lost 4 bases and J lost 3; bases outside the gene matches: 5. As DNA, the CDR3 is TGTGCCAGCAGTGGGACTAGCCGACTCTACGAGCAGTACTTC. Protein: CASSGTSRLYEQYF.

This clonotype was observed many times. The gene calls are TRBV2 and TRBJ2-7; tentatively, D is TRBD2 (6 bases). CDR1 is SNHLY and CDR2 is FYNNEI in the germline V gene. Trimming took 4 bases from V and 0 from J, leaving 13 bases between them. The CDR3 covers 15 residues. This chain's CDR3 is CASSAFIAASYEQYF. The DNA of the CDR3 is TGTGCCAGCAGTGCCTTCATAGCGGCCTCCTACGAGCAGTACTTC.

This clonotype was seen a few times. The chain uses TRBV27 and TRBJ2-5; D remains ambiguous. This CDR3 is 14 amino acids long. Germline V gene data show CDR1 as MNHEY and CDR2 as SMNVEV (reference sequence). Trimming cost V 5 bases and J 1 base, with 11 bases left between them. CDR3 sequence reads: CASSPIGFQETQYF. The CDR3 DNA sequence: TGTGCCAGCAGTCCTATAGGGTTCCAAGAGACCCAGTACTTC.

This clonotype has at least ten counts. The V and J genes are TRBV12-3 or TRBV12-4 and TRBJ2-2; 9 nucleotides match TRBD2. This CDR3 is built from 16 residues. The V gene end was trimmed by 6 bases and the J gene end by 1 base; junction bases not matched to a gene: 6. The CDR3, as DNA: TGTGCCAGCAGCTTGGGACTAGCAGAGAACACCGGGGAGCTGTTTTTT. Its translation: CASSLGLAENTGELFF.

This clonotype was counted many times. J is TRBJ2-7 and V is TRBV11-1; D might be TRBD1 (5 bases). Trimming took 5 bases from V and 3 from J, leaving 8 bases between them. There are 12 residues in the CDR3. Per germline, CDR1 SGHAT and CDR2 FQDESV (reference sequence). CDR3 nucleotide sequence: TGTGCCAGCAGCGGGGCTTACTACGAGCAGTACTTC. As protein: CASSGAYYEQYF.

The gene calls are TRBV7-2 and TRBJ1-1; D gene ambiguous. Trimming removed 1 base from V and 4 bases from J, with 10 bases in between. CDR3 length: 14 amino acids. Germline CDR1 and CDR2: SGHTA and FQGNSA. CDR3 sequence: CASSLGAMITEAFF. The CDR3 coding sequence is TGTGCCAGCAGCTTAGGGGCCATGATCACTGAAGCTTTCTTT. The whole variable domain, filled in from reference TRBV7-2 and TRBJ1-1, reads GAGVSQSPSNKVTEKGKDVELRCDPISGHTALYWYRQSLGQGLEFLIYFQGNSAPDKSGLPSDRFSAERTGGSVSTLTIQRTQQEDSAVYLCASSLGAMITEAFFGQGTRLTVV.

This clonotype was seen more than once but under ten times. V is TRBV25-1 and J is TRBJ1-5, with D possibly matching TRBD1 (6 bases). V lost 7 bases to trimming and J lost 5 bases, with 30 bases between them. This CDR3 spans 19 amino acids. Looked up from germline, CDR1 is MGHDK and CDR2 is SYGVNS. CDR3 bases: TGTGCCAGCAAAGGTTGTGGCGCCGAAAGGGGGGGGGGCGATCAGCCCCAGCATTTT. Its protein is CASKGCGAERGGGDQPQHF.

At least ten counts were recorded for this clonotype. For the CDR3, the DNA is TGTGCCAGCAGTTTTTTGGGCATGAACACTGAAGCTTTCTTT. It codes for CASSFLGMNTEAFF. The chain links TRBV28 to TRBJ1-1; D gene ambiguous. Germline V gene sequence: CDR1 MDHEN, CDR2 SYDVKM. This CDR3 region has 14 residues. Trimming removed 3 bases at V and 0 bases at J, with 8 bases between.

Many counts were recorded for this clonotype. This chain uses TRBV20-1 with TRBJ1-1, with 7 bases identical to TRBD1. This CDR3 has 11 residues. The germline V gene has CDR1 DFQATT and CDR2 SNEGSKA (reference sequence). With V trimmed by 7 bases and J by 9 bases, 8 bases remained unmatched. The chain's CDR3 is CSVKTGPQAFF. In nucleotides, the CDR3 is TGCAGTGTTAAGACAGGGCCTCAAGCTTTCTTT.

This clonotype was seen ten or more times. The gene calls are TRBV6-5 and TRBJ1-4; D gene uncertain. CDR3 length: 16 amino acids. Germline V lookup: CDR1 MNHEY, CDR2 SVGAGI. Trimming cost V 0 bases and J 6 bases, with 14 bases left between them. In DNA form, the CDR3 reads TGTGCCAGCAGTTACTCGATTGGGCCCCCCGATGAAAAACTGTTTTTT. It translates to CASSYSIGPPDEKLFF.

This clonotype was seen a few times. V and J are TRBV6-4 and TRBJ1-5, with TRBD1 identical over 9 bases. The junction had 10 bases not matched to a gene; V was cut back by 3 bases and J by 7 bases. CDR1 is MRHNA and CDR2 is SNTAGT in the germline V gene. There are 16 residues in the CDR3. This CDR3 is CASSDKGDREGQPQHF. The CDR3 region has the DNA TGTGCCAGCAGTGATAAGGGGGACAGGGAGGGGCAGCCCCAGCATTTT.

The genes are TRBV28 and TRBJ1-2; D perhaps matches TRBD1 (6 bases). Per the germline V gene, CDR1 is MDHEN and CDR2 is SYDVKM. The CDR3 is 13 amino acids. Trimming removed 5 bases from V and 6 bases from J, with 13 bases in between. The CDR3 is CASSRMGGDGYTF. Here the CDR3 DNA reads TGTGCCAGCAGTCGTATGGGGGGCGATGGCTACACCTTC.